The 6 T cell receptor beta chains reported below all come from one sample, sequenced in a study of T cell responses to AZD1222 COVID-19 vaccine. Some clones are missing from TCRdb's copy, which holds only in-frame ones; the method was immunoSEQ multiplex PCR. The sample lists roughly 200,000 clones, almost 90% seen once, with approximately 7.7% in the top ten. This material consisted of peripheral blood, taken on day 0 of AZD1222 vaccination. The receptors stem from an adult in good health.

J is TRBJ1-5 and V is TRBV6-6; D remains unclear. Trimming removed 5 bases from V and 3 bases from J, with 11 bases in between. The germline V gene has CDR1 MNHNY and CDR2 SVGAGI (reference sequence). CDR3 size: 14 residues. The CDR3 DNA is TGTGCCAGCAGTGTGGGCCAAAACAATCAGCCCCAGCATTTT. This sequence encodes CASSVGQNNQPQHF.

The rearrangement joins TRBV14 to TRBJ2-3; D is ambiguous. Looked up from germline, CDR1 is SGHDN and CDR2 is FVKESK. V gave up 3 bases and J gave up 0 bases, with 10 bases separating them. The CDR3 covers 15 residues. This CDR3 reads CASSHRYPSTDTQYF. CDR3 bases: TGTGCCAGCAGCCACCGGTACCCTAGCACAGATACGCAGTATTTT.

The chain carries TRBV4-1 and TRBJ2-4, with D hard to call. The CDR3 is 13 amino acids. V lost 4 bases and J 9 bases, leaving 13 bases between the germline ends. The germline V gene encodes CDR1 MGHRA and CDR2 YSYEKL. In DNA, the CDR3 is TGCGCCAGCAGCCCCGGGTTCTTAGGCATTCAGTACTTC. Its protein product is CASSPGFLGIQYF.

The genes are TRBV27 and TRBJ1-1; no reliable D call. This CDR3 is 14 amino acids long. The germline V gene has CDR1 MNHEY and CDR2 SMNVEV (reference sequence). The ends were cut back, 2 bases at V and 2 bases at J, with 9 bases in the middle. CDR3 coding DNA: TGTGCCAGCAGTTTAACGGAGGGAAACACTGAAGCTTTCTTT. Translation: CASSLTEGNTEAFF.

The rearrangement joins TRBV28 to TRBJ2-7; weak D call: TRBD1 (6 bases). V was clipped by 6 bases and J by 4 bases, with 13 bases between them. Germline assignment: CDR1 MDHEN and CDR2 SYDVKM. CDR3 length: 13 residues. CDR3 sequence: CASRKDRRYEQYF. For the CDR3, the DNA is TGTGCCAGCAGGAAGGACAGAAGATACGAGCAGTACTTC.

The genes are TRBV7-9 and TRBJ1-6; no clear D gene. The CDR3 covers 12 residues. Between the trimmed V and J ends, which lost 2 bases and 10 bases, there was a span of 6 bases. Germline V CDR1 and CDR2: SEHNR, FQNEAQ (reference sequence). CDR3 DNA: TGTGCCAGCAGCTTAAGCCGGTCACCCCTCCACTTT. This translates into CASSLSRSPLHF.